The 18 T cell receptor beta chains below all came from one sample that was sequenced in a study of kidney transplant recipient with SARS-CoV-2 infection. TCRdb called the reads again in MiXCR, with one record for every CDR3 protein. This sample has fewer than 250,000 distinct CDR3 sequences, with around 30% found just once. This material consisted of a blood sample, taken at baseline and between days 110 and 120 from a kidney transplant recipient. Receptor source: a male patient between 25 and 39 years old who had COVID-19 and was a kidney transplant recipient. The graft donor may account for some of the T cells.

This clonotype has at least ten counts. This chain joins TRBV29-1 and TRBJ2-7, with 9 bases fitting TRBD1. Germline assignment: CDR1 SQVTM and CDR2 ANQGSEA. V shed 4 bases, J shed 3 bases, and the junction held 4 bases outside the gene matches. CDR3 length: 13 amino acids. The CDR3 here is CSVAEDRGYEQYF. The CDR3 DNA sequence: TGCAGCGTTGCGGAGGACAGGGGCTACGAGCAGTACTTC.

This clonotype was picked up a small number of times. The rearrangement joins TRBV20-1 to TRBJ2-1; the D gene is possibly TRBD2 (6 bases). Trimming left V 5 bases short and J 9 bases short, with 17 bases between. CDR1 and CDR2 from the germline V gene are DFQATT and SNEGSKA (reference sequence). This CDR3 has 13 residues. In DNA, the CDR3 is TGCAGTGCTGAGGGAGCTAGCGTTGGTGAGCAGTTCTTC. Protein sequence: CSAEGASVGEQFF.

J is TRBJ1-2 and V is TRBV7-9, with D perhaps matching TRBD1 (6 bases). CDR1 and CDR2 (germline): SEHNR, FQNEAQ (reference sequence). Trimming cost V 10 bases and J 2 bases, with 17 bases left between them. The CDR3 runs to 14 residues. CDR3 DNA: TGTGCCAACATCTTTGGACAGTTAAACTATGGCTACACCTTC. Translation: CANIFGQLNYGYTF.

This clonotype was recorded at least ten times. The V gene is TRBV28, the J gene TRBJ2-7; 10 bases align to TRBD1. Germline lookup yields CDR1 MDHEN and CDR2 SYDVKM. The CDR3 contains 13 residues. Germline trimming cut 7 bases from V and 5 bases from J; bases unmatched to any gene: 5. The DNA of the CDR3 is TGTGCCAGCATTGGGACAGGGGACCACGAGCAGTACTTC. It codes for CASIGTGDHEQYF.

Comments on this clonotype: A much larger clone differs by one base, so this may be a read error. The chain employs TRBV5-4 and TRBJ2-1, with 8 nucleotides matching TRBD2. The J call is doubtful: the DNA matches TRBJ2-7 better. In germline, CDR1 is SGHNT, CDR2 YYREEE (reference sequence). CDR3 length: 15 residues. The CDR3 DNA sequence: TGTGCCAGCAGCGGCCGGGGGGGCCCCCGGGACGGGCAGTACTTC. It encodes CASSGRGGPRDGQYF.

V is TRBV20-1 and J is TRBJ2-3; D is unclear. Germline V lookup: CDR1 DFQATT, CDR2 SNEGSKA (reference sequence). V was cut by 4 bases and J by 2 bases, with 10 bases left in between. The CDR3 covers 13 residues. The CDR3 spells CSAKSEVTDTQYF. The CDR3 nucleotides read TGCAGTGCTAAAAGCGAGGTCACAGATACGCAGTATTTT.

In its sample, this clonotype was seen many times. V gene TRBV25-1 combines with J gene TRBJ2-5; 7 positions match TRBD1. This CDR3 region has 15 residues. Germline V lookup: CDR1 MGHDK, CDR2 SYGVNS. J lost 3 bases, V lost 1 base, and 5 bases had no gene match. Here the CDR3 DNA reads TGTGCCAGCAGTGAATTAACAGGGGCGGAAGAGACCCAGTACTTC. This sequence encodes CASSELTGAEETQYF. The variable domain in full, completed from reference TRBV25-1 and TRBJ2-5, reads EADIYQTPRYLVIGTGKKITLECSQTMGHDKMYWYQQDPGMELHLIHYSYGVNSTEKGDLSSESTVSRIRTEHFPLTLESARPSHTSQYLCASSELTGAEETQYFGPGTRLLVL.

This clonotype was counted many times. V gene TRBV6-5 combines with J gene TRBJ1-5, with 8 bases lining up with TRBD1. CDR1 is MNHEY and CDR2 is SVGAGI in the germline V gene. V was pared by 6 bases and J by 4 bases, with 8 bases of the junction left unmatched. The CDR3 runs to 15 residues. CDR3 bases: TGTGCCAGCAGGCTATTTAGACAGGGGAATCAGCCCCAGCATTTT. Its translation: CASRLFRQGNQPQHF.

This clonotype appeared many times. J is TRBJ2-2 and V is TRBV20-1; D is perhaps TRBD2 (5 bases). V was shortened by 0 bases and J by 1 base, with 9 bases between the two germline ends. CDR3 length: 15 residues. In germline, CDR1 is DFQATT, CDR2 SNEGSKA (reference sequence). The DNA of the CDR3 is TGCAGTGCTAGAGATATCGAGGGGAACACCGGGGAGCTGTTTTTT. It specifies CSARDIEGNTGELFF.

About this clonotype: With a much larger clone just one base away, this may be a read error. The chain has TRBV28 and TRBJ2-7; the match to TRBD2 covers 8 bases. Germline-derived CDR1 and CDR2 are MDHEN and SYDVKM. The length of the CDR3 is 15 residues. CDR3 protein: CAAGGGLAEKYEQCF. The CDR3 DNA follows: TGTGCCGCCGGCGGGGGGCTAGCGGAGAAGTACGAGCAGTGCTTC.

This clonotype was seen a few times. The V call is TRBV6-1, the J call TRBJ2-1; TRBD1 agrees at 8 bases. The CDR3 is 15 amino acids. Trimming at V came to 2 bases and at J to 9 bases, leaving 9 bases not matched to a gene. CDR1 and CDR2 from the germline V gene are MNHNS and SASEGT. The DNA of the CDR3 is TGTGCCAGCAGTGAATTTACGGGACAGGCGGGTGAGCAGTTCTTC. Protein product: CASSEFTGQAGEQFF.

Of note for this clonotype: A read error may be the cause here, since a much bigger clone is one base away. The chain has TRBV15 and TRBJ2-7; D ambiguous. The tail of the sequence fits TRBJ1-2 better, so the J call may be wrong. Germline CDR1 LNHNV, CDR2 YYDKDF (reference sequence). The CDR3 extends over 14 amino acids. CDR3 bases: TGTGCCACCAGCAGGGCCCGGGCAGGACATGGCTACACCTTC. It codes for CATSRARAGHGYTF.

The table lists this clonotype with many counts. The chain joins TRBV9 to TRBJ2-7; D gene unclear. CDR1 and CDR2 from the germline V gene are SGDLS and YYNGEE. This CDR3 is 12 amino acids long. V lost 0 bases and J 2 bases, leaving 3 bases between the germline ends. The CDR3 loop is CASSVAAYEQYF. The CDR3 DNA reads as TGTGCCAGCAGCGTAGCCGCCTACGAGCAGTACTTC.

Regarding this clonotype: Possible read error: a much larger clone is one base away. The genes are TRBV3-2 and TRBJ2-7. TRBV3-2 has pseudogene status. This CDR3 contains 12 residues. This CDR3 is CASSFRSYEQHF. The CDR3 DNA sequence: TGTGCCAGCAGCTTCCGTTCCTACGAGCAGCACTTC.

At least ten counts were recorded for this clonotype. The chain joins TRBV3-1 to TRBJ1-1; D gene ambiguous. CDR3 size: 17 residues. V was pared by 5 bases and J by 4 bases, with 23 bases between. Germline CDR1 and CDR2: LGHDT and YNNKEL (reference sequence). Here the CDR3 DNA reads TGTGCCAGCAGCGACCGGGTTCCCATTTCAATTCGCACTGAAGCTTTCTTT. Its translation is CASSDRVPISIRTEAFF.

Concerning this clonotype itself: This may come from a read error, since a much larger clone is one base off. The chain employs TRBV6-5 and TRBJ2-2, with D perhaps assigned TRBD1 or TRBD2 (5 bases each). Germline CDR1 and CDR2: MNHEY and SVGAGI. The CDR3 sequence is 17 residues long. The germline V and J ends were trimmed by 8 bases and 2 bases, with 21 bases remaining between them. The CDR3 nucleotides read TGTGCCAGCGCCGACCTAGGCCGGGGCTTTAACACCGGGGAGCTGTTTTTT. The encoded protein is CASADLGRGFNTGELFF.

This clonotype appeared a few times. The chain combines TRBV6-4 with TRBJ2-1; 7 positions agree with TRBD1. This CDR3 contains 14 residues. Germline V gene data show CDR1 as MRHNA and CDR2 as SNTAGT. V lost 4 bases to trimming and J lost 5 bases; unmatched junction nucleotides: 5. CDR3 DNA: TGTGCCAGCAGTGGGGGGACAGCTAACAATGAGCAGTTCTTC. Its translation is CASSGGTANNEQFF.

About this clonotype itself: Given a far larger clone just one base away, this is likely a sequencing read error. This chain uses TRBV28 with TRBJ2-4; 7 positions agree with TRBD1. The CDR3 is 15 residues long. The V gene's germline CDR1 is MDHEN and CDR2 SYDVKM. The CDR3 protein is CASSSTTGSHYEQHF. The CDR3 nucleotides are TGTGCCAGCAGTTCGACGACAGGGTCCCACTACGAGCAGCACTTC. Filled out from reference TRBV28 and TRBJ2-4, the complete variable domain reads DVKVTQSSRYLVKRTGEKVFLECVQDMDHENMFWYRQDPGLGLRLIYFSYDVKMKEKGDIPEGYSVSREKKERFSLILESASTNQTSMYLCASSSTTGSHYEQHFGAGTRLSVL.